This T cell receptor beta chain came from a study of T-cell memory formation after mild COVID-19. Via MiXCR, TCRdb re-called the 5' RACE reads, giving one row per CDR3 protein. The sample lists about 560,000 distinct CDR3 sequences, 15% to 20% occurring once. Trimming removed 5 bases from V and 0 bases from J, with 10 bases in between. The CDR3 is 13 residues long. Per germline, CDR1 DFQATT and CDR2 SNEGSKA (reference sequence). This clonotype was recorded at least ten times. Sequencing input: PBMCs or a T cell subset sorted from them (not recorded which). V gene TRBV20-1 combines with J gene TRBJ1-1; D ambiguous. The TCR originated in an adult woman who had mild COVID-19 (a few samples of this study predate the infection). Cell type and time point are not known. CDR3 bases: TGCAGTGCTTTAGACGGCATGAACACTGAAGCTTTCTTT. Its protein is CSALDGMNTEAFF.